The source of this TCR beta chain is a study of graft-versus-host responses after intestinal transplantation. Study-wide context: Recipients were all induced with anti-thymocyte globulin, then given tacrolimus and steroids for around three years.

A note on this clone: What it binds is unknown.

Libraries were prepared by immunoSEQ multiplex PCR; TCRdb keeps only in-frame clonotypes and omits some of them. The sample lists 85,000 to 100,000 clones, 85% to 95% seen once, with less than 0.08% in the top ten. V lost 1 base and J lost 0; bases outside the gene matches: 11. Germline-derived CDR1 and CDR2 are SGHRS and YFSETQ. This CDR3 comprises 18 residues. The study, taken as a whole, reports: Across patients carrying graft-donor T cell macrochimerism, allografts held high graft-versus-host to host-versus-graft clonal ratios.

This TCR came from a human donor who was the organ donor for an intestinal transplant. The chain uses TRBV5-1 and TRBJ1-1; TRBD1 matches 8 bases. Sequencing used unstimulated CD8+ T cells sorted from spleen or lymph node cells, obtained before transplant. In DNA form, the CDR3 reads TGCGCCAGCAGCTTGTTTCCCGGGACAGGCGCTTTGAACACTGAAGCTTTCTTT. It specifies CASSLFPGTGALNTEAFF.